This entry features one TCR beta chain sequence. This clone's antigen is unknown. Base qualities were left out, and no much larger clone turns up one base away. The immunoSEQ assay was applied to genomic DNA to generate the TCR beta chain sequences. The authors' pipeline ran thus. CDR3 sequences that did not begin with the conserved framework cysteine at position 104 were removed manually. Clonality was calculated as one minus the normalized Shannon's Diversity Index, with values ranging from 0 (maximal diversity) to 1 (oligoclonal). Chi-squared comparison-of-proportions tests were used to check whether the frequency of the same CDR3 differed between samples, for example brain versus blood. Public clonotypes were found through immuneACCESS searches, while the VDJdb browser was used to judge similarity to known antiviral clonotypes. Entries here come from immuneACCESS through TCRdb and include only in-frame sequences with V and J called. Some clones fail to appear in such tables; in the studies checked, an unresolved V gene covers under half of the shortfall, and the cause of the remainder is unknown. V and J calls and clone size are copied from that table; D and trimming were computed from the DNA. The sample contains roughly 80,000 clones, approximately 89% of them found a single time. The biggest ten clones account for about 24% of the sample.

The CDR3 covers 11 residues, taking in both the cysteine and the phenylalanine. Only the CDR3 DNA stays, 33 bases, in frame from base 1. These data come from a study of brain T cells in children with intractable seizures (TCRdb year 2021). Turning to the overall study: Resected brain tissue from 50 or so pediatric epilepsy surgery cases was initially screened for immune gene transcripts with a NanoString immunology panel. Among the roughly 12 selected surgery cases, eight also had pre-surgery blood sequenced, leaving four with brain tissue only.

The study at large found these results: Viral specificity was inferred only from CDR3 sequence similarity, and patients' HCMV serostatus was unknown. Because sequencing depth was different between pre-surgery and post-surgery blood, clones absent from the pre-surgery sample may reflect undersampling.

Sample time point, as interpreted from the label and publication: resected brain tissue, or blood drawn just prior to surgery. The surgery cases with the highest brain T cell transcript signatures were chosen for TCR beta chain sequencing of brain tissue, and also of blood when blood was available. Prior to surgery, the patients had been treated with at least one anti-epileptic drug. The TCR-sequenced patients were children whose drug-resistant epilepsy was caused by tuberous sclerosis complex, focal cortical dysplasia, Rasmussen encephalitis or hemimegalencephaly. Blood samples were collected immediately before the epilepsy surgery. The Monarch genomic DNA purification kit was used to extract bulk genomic DNA from unsorted brain tissue and from whole blood.

The chain is made from TRBV21-1 and TRBJ1-1. TRBV21-1 has pseudogene status. The sequenced sample was peripheral blood, obtained at surgery. This sequence originates from a girl aged 2 to 10 with Rasmussen encephalitis and intractable seizures. This receptor carries the CDR3 CASREIGRGFF. The DNA is as follows: TGTGCCAGCCGGGAAATAGGAAGAGGTTTCTTT.